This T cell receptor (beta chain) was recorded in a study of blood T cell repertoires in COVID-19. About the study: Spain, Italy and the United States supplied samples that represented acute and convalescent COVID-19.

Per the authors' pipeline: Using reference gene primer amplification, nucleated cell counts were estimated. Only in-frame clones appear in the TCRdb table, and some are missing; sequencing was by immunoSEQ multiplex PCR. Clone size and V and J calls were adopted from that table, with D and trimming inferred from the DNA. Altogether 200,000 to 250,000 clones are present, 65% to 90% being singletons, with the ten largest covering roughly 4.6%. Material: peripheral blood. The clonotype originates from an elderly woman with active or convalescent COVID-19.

This chain's CDR3 is CASRLLGSWTSTDTQYF. In DNA form, the CDR3 reads TGTGCCAGCCGATTGTTAGGGTCCTGGACTAGCACAGATACGCAGTATTTT. This rearrangement joins TRBV13 to TRBJ2-3; TRBD2 might be the D (5 bases). The V gene's germline CDR1 is PRHDT and CDR2 FYEKMQ (reference sequence). The V end was cut by 8 bases, the J end by 0 bases, with 21 bases between. The CDR3 is 17 residues long.